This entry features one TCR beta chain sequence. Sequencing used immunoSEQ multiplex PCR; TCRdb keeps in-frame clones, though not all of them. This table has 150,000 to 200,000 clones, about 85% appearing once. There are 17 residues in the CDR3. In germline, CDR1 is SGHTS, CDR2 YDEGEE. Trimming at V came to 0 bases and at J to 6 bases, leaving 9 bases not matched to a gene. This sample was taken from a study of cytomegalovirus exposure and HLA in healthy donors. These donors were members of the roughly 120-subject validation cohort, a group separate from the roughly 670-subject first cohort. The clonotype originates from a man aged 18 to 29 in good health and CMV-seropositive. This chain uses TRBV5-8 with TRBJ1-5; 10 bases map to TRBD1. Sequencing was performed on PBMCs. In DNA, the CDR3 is TGTGCCAGCAGCTTGGGTCCGAGACAGGGGGCGTTTCAGCCCCAGCATTTT. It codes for CASSLGPRQGAFQPQHF.